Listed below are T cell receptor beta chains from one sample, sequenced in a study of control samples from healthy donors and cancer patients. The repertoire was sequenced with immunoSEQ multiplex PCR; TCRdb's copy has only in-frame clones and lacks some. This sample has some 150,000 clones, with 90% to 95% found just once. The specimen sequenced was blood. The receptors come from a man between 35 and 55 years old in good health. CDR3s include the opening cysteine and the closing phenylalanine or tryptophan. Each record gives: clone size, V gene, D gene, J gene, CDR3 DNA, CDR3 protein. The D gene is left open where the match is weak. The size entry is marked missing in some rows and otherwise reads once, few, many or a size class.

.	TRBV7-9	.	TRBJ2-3	TGTGCCAGCAGCTTAGTGACAGGACGCACAGATACGCAGTATTTT	CASSLVTGRTDTQYF
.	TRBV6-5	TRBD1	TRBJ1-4	TGTGCCAGCAGTACAGGGGACCTTGAAAAACTGTTTTTT	CASSTGDLEKLFF
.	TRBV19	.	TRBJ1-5	TGTGCCAGTAGTATTGACGGAGATAGCAATCAGCCCCAGCATTTT	CASSIDGDSNQPQHF
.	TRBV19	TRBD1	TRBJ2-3	TGTGCCAGTCTGGGACAGGTAACAGATACGCAGTATTTT	CASLGQVTDTQYF
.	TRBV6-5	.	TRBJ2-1	TGTGCCAGCAGCCCCTCGGGGAACCACAATGAGCAGTTCTTC	CASSPSGNHNEQFF
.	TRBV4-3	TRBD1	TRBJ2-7	TGCGCCAGCAGCCACTGGGACAGATCCTACGAGCAGTACTTC	CASSHWDRSYEQYF
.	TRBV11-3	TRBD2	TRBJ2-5	TGTGCCAGCAGCTCCCGTAGCGGGAGTGCGCCAGAGACCCAGTACTTC	CASSSRSGSAPETQYF
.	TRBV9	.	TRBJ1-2	TGTGCCAGCAGTGTCGGGGAAGGCTACACCTTC	CASSVGEGYTF
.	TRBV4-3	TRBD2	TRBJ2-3	TGCGCCAGCAGCCAGGGACTAGCGGGGGGGCCACCAGATACGCAGTATTTT	CASSQGLAGGPPDTQYF
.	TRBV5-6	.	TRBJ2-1	TGTGCCAGCAGCTTTTTGAGCTCCTACAATGAGCAGTTCTTC	CASSFLSSYNEQFF
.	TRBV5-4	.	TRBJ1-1	TGTGCCAGCAGCTTTTCCACTGATGGGAACACTGAAGCTTTCTTT	CASSFSTDGNTEAFF
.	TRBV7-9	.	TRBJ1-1	TGTGCCAGCAGCTTAGGGTCCAACACTGAAGCTTTCTTT	CASSLGSNTEAFF
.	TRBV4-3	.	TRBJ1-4	TGCGCCAGCAGCCAAGATTACCTAACCTCCGGCGCTAATGAAAAACTGTTTTTT	CASSQDYLTSGANEKLFF
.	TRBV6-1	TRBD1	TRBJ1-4	TGTGCCAGCAGTGATAGGGGGCATCGTAATGAAAAACTGTTTTTT	CASSDRGHRNEKLFF
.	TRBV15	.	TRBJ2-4	TGTGCCACCAGCAGAGAGGGAGGAAACATTCAGTACTTC	CATSREGGNIQYF
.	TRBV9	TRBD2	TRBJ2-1	TGTGCCAGCAGCGTAGGCAGCGGGGACTACAATGAGCAGTTCTTC	CASSVGSGDYNEQFF
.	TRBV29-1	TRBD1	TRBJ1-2	TGCAGCGTTGACCAATCTCAGGGCGGGACAGGGTTTTATGGCTACACCTTC	CSVDQSQGGTGFYGYTF
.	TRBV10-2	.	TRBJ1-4	TGCGCCACTAGGGAGTCCACTAATGAAAAACTGTTTTTT	CATRESTNEKLFF
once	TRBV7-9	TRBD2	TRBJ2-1	TGTGCCAGCAGCTCCCTTACTAGCGGGAGAACCCATGAGCAGTTCTTC	CASSSLTSGRTHEQFF
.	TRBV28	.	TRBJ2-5	TGTGCCAGCAGCGGAGCCTTAATCCTCGTCCAAGAGACCCAGTACTTC	CASSGALILVQETQYF
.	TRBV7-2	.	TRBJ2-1	TGTGCCAGCAGCCCTCCGACAGATTGGGAGCAGTTCTTC	CASSPPTDWEQFF
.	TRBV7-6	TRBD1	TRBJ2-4	TGTGCCAGCAGCTTAGCTCCGGGACAGGGGGTTAAAAACATTCAGTACTTC	CASSLAPGQGVKNIQYF
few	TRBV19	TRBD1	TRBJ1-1	TGTGCCACTAAAGACAGGGCGTTTACTGAAGCTTTCTTT	CATKDRAFTEAFF
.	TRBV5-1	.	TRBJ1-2	TGCGCCAGCAGCGGCCGGGCCACCACGCTACGAGACCGAGGCTACACCTTC	CASSGRATTLRDRGYTF
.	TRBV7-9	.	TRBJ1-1	TGTGCCAGCAGCTCTGAAGCAGAGAACACTGAAGCTTTCTTT	CASSSEAENTEAFF
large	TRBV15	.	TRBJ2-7	TGTGCCACCAGCAGAGATCTTCCAGGCTCCTACGAGCAGTACTTC	CATSRDLPGSYEQYF
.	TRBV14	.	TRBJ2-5	TGTGCCAGCAGCCAAGACGGGACTCAAATCCAGGGGGAGACCCAGTACTTC	CASSQDGTQIQGETQYF
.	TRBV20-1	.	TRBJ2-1	TGCAGTGCCCGACACCTTAATGAGCAGTTCTTC	CSARHLNEQFF
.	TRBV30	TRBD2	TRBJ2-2	TGTGCCTGGAGTGTGGGAGCGGGAGGATTAGGGGAGCTGTTTTTT	CAWSVGAGGLGELFF
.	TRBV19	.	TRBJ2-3	TGTGCCAGTAGCGCTGCGGGCACAGATACGCAGTATTTT	CASSAAGTDTQYF
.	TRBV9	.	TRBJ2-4	TGTGCCAGCAGCGTAGCAGGCCAGCTAGCCAAAAACATTCAGTACTTC	CASSVAGQLAKNIQYF
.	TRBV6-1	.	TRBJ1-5	TGTGCCAGCAGTGATAGAGGAAATCAGCCCCAGCATTTT	CASSDRGNQPQHF
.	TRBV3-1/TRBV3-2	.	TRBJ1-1	TGTGCCAGCAGCCTTGCCCAGGGAGTTGAAGCTTTCTTT	CASSLAQGVEAFF
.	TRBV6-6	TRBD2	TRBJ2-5	TGTGCCAGCAGGTGGGCGGGAGGTGGGGAGACCCAGTACTTC	CASRWAGGGETQYF
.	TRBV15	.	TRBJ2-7	TGTGCCACCAGCACCAGAGACCAACGGGGAAGCGAGCAGTACTTC	CATSTRDQRGSEQYF
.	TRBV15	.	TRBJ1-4	TGTGCCACCAGCAGAGGACCTACGGGTGCAACTAATGAAAAACTGTTTTTT	CATSRGPTGATNEKLFF
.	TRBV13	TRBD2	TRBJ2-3	TGTGCCAGCAGCTCACCCGGGACTAGCGGTAGCACAGATACGCAGTATTTT	CASSSPGTSGSTDTQYF
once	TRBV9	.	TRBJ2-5	TGTGCCAGCAGCGTAGGGACAGAAGAGACCCAGTACTTC	CASSVGTEETQYF
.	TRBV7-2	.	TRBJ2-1	TGTGCCAGCAGCTTCGGTGGGGGCTACAATGAGCAGTTCTTC	CASSFGGGYNEQFF
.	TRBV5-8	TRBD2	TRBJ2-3	TGTGCCAGCAGCTCCATGGGACTAGAGATGAATACGCAGTATTTT	CASSSMGLEMNTQYF
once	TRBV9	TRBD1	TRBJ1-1	TGTGCCAGCAGCGTAGCGTCGACAGGGGACACTGAAGCTTTCTTT	CASSVASTGDTEAFF
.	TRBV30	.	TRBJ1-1	TGTGCCTGGAGTGTAAGCGTCGGCTCGGCTGAAGCTTTCTTT	CAWSVSVGSAEAFF
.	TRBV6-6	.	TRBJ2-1	TGTGCCAGCAGTTACGTCTCAGGGTCTCATGAGCAGTTCTTC	CASSYVSGSHEQFF
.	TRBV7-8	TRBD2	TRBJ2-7	TGTGCCAGCAGCACCCAGCGGGGGGGCGAGCAGTACTTC	CASSTQRGGEQYF
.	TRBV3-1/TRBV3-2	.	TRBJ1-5	TGTGCCAGCAGCCAAGGGTTAGGGCAGCCCCAGCATTTT	CASSQGLGQPQHF
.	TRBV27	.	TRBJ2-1	TGTGCCAGCAGTTTTTTCAATGAGCAGTTCTTC	CASSFFNEQFF
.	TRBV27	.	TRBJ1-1	TGTGCCAGCAGTTTATCGATCGGGGTGCAGACTGAAGCTTTCTTT	CASSLSIGVQTEAFF
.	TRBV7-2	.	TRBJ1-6	TGTGCCAGCAGCTTATCGGCAGGGTGGGGATCACCCCTCCACTTT	CASSLSAGWGSPLHF
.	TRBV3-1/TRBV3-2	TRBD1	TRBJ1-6	TGTGCCAGCAGCCAAGGGGACAGGGGATTATCACCCCTCCACTTT	CASSQGDRGLSPLHF
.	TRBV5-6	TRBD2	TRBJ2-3	TGTGCCAGCGGAGCCGTTACTAGCGTCACAGATACGCAGTATTTT	CASGAVTSVTDTQYF
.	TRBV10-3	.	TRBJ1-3	TGTGCCATCGGTCCCGGGACCAGTGCTGGAAACACCATATATTTT	CAIGPGTSAGNTIYF
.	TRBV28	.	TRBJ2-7	TGTGCCAGCAGTCCTCCCCGCACAGGGCCCAATACCTACGAGCAGTACTTC	CASSPPRTGPNTYEQYF